The 13 T cell receptor delta chains below all came from one sample that was sequenced in a study of gamma-delta T cells after stem cell transplantation. TCRdb re-processed the RT-PCR reads using CATT. Of about 1,500 delta-chain clones in the sample, 1.6% were seen once. Sequencing was done on a sample of gamma-delta T cells. The receptors here all came from a human donor. It is not recorded whose cells these are; they may come from a transplant donor.

A word on this clone: This is likely an artifact of a read error, given a far larger clone one base away. This sample also contains other DNA sequences that code for the same CDR3. The chain employs TRDV2 and TRDJ1; D is perhaps TRDD3 (6 bases). V was trimmed by 0 bases and J by 1 base, leaving 20 bases between them. CDR1 and CDR2 (germline): GEAIGNYY, EKD. This CDR3 spans 18 amino acids. The CDR3 DNA reads as TGTGCCTGTGACACCGTGGAAGGGATAGCGGGGGCCACCGATAAACTCATCTTT. Protein product: CACDTVEGIAGATDKLIF.

With regard to this clone: A read error is likely here: a far larger clone is one base away. The chain has TRDV1 and TRDJ1; 13 bases match TRDD3. The CDR3 totals 26 residues. Per the germline V gene, CDR1 is TSWWSYY and CDR2 is QGS. Trimming took 0 bases from V and 3 from J; bases not matched to a gene: 31. The CDR3 reads CALGELGLLIPTYWGIREEHADKLIF. In DNA form, the CDR3 reads TGTGCTCTTGGGGAACTAGGACTCCTTATCCCCACGTACTGGGGGATACGCGAGGAGCACGCCGATAAACTCATCTTT.

The sample holds a few counts of this clone. A read error likely explains why the TCRdb protein, taken from a much larger clone, differs from this DNA's translation at residues 8 and 19; the protein shown is translated from the DNA. The chain is built from TRDV1 and TRDJ1, with 9 bases that match TRDD3. This CDR3 contains 22 residues. Germline V CDR1 and CDR2: TSWWSYY, QGS. The CDR3 is CALGDLHAGYWGTDPYTDRLIF. CDR3 bases: TGTGCTCTTGGGGACCTCCATGCGGGGTACTGGGGGACCGACCCGTACACCGATAGACTCATCTTT.

This clone was detected ten times or more. A far bigger clonotype differs at one base, so this is likely a read error. This chain joins TRDV2 and TRDJ1; D not certain. The CDR3 consists of 17 residues. V lost 0 bases to trimming and J lost 1 base, with 17 bases between them. The germline V gene encodes CDR1 GEAIGNYY and CDR2 EKD. CDR3 DNA: TGTGCCTGTGACACCGCCCGGGCCCGACGGACCACCGATAAACTCATCTTT. Translating gives CACDTARARRTTDKLIF.

Concerning this clone itself: The TCRdb protein comes from a much larger clone and disagrees with this DNA's translation at residue 20, likely due to a read error; the protein given here is derived from the DNA. This chain connects TRDV2 to TRDJ3, with a tentative D call TRDD3 (8 bases). CDR1 and CDR2 from the germline V gene are GEAIGNYY and EKD. The CDR3 length is 21 residues. The CDR3 bases are TGTGCCTGTGACACCACGGGGCTCTGGGGGAGCCCTTCCTGGGACACCCGACAGATGATTTTC. This encodes CACDTTGLWGSPSWDTRQMIF.

This clone showed up just a few times. A single base is all that separates this from a far larger clone, so a read error is likely. Other DNA sequences in this specimen translate into the identical CDR3. CDR3 residues: CACDRLPRGSTDKLIF. The CDR3, as DNA: TGTGCCTGTGACAGGCTACCTCGTGGTTCAACCGATAAACTCATCTTT. V gene TRDV2 combines with J gene TRDJ1; D not certain. Germline V CDR1 and CDR2: GEAIGNYY, EKD. CDR3 size: 16 residues. V gave up 2 bases and J gave up 2 bases, with 17 bases separating them.

In its sample, this clone is medium-sized. CDR3 sequence: CALGELHGGVRTAYTDKLIF. Here the CDR3 DNA reads TGTGCTCTTGGGGAACTACACGGGGGGGTGAGGACCGCGTACACCGATAAACTCATCTTT. The genes are TRDV1 and TRDJ1; D is possibly TRDD3 (5 bases). The V end lost 0 bases, the J end lost 0 bases, and 23 bases lay between the germline ends. The CDR3 is made up of 20 amino acids. Germline V gene lookup returns CDR1 TSWWSYY and CDR2 QGS.

With respect to this clone: The protein TCRdb lists belongs to a much larger clone and differs from this DNA's translation at residue 7, which points to a read error; the protein shown is made from the DNA. The V call is TRDV1, the J call TRDJ1; D is ambiguous. The CDR3 contains 18 residues. The germline V and J ends were trimmed by 1 base and 0 bases, with 18 bases remaining between them. Germline-derived CDR1 and CDR2 are TSWWSYY and QGS. As DNA, the CDR3 is TGTGCTCTTGGGGAACGGGCCCTCGTGGTGTTTTACACCGATAAACTCATCTTT. It encodes CALGERALVVFYTDKLIF.

Concerning this clone itself: The TCRdb protein, from a much larger clone, departs from this DNA's translation at residue 12, likely by read error; the protein shown derives from the DNA. V is TRDV2 and J is TRDJ1; 8 positions agree with TRDD3. Germline V gene lookup returns CDR1 GEAIGNYY and CDR2 EKD. The CDR3 is made up of 16 amino acids. In DNA form, the CDR3 reads TGTGCCTGTGACACCTTGGGGGATTACGACACCGGTAAACTCATCTTT. Residues: CACDTLGDYDTGKLIF.

On this clone: A far larger clone differs by one base, so this is likely a read error. The chain uses TRDV3 and TRDJ1; D gene uncertain. Germline-derived CDR1 and CDR2 are TVYSNPD and GDNSRS (reference sequence). This CDR3 is built from 12 residues. The CDR3 reads CASRSYTDKRIF. CDR3 DNA: TGTGCCTCCCGATCGTACACCGATAAACGCATCTTT.

Turning to this clone: The protein recorded in TCRdb matches a much larger clone and deviates from this DNA's translation at residue 9, suggesting a read error; the protein here is obtained by translating the DNA. The chain employs TRDV2 and TRDJ1; tentatively, D is TRDD3 (5 bases). Germline V gene sequence: CDR1 GEAIGNYY, CDR2 EKD. V was shortened by 0 bases and J by 1 base, with 17 bases between the two germline ends. The CDR3 consists of 17 residues. The CDR3 DNA reads TGTGCCTGTGACACCGCCTGGGCCCAACGGACCACCGATAAACTCATCTTT. Translation gives CACDTAWAQRTTDKLIF.

The rearrangement joins TRDV1 to TRDJ1, with 12 bases identical to TRDD3. The germline V gene encodes CDR1 TSWWSYY and CDR2 QGS. The CDR3 runs 23 residues. J gave up 0 bases and V 0 bases, and 20 bases lay outside the gene matches. The CDR3 loop reads CALGELLTPLYWGILPYTDKLIF. CDR3 DNA: TGTGCTCTTGGGGAACTGTTGACCCCCCTATACTGGGGGATACTTCCTTACACCGATAAACTCATCTTT.

This clone was seen only a few times. This sequence is one base from a far larger clone and is likely a read error. Other DNA sequences in this specimen translate into the identical CDR3. V and J are TRDV1 and TRDJ1; a weak D match, TRDD3 (6 bases). The CDR3 length is 19 residues. Germline lookup yields CDR1 TSWWSYY and CDR2 QGS. The CDR3 region is CALGGLFPPTGIYTDKLIF. The DNA for the CDR3 is TGTGCTCTTGGGGGGCTCTTTCCCCCTACTGGGATATACACCGATAAACTTATCTTT.